A single sample is the source of the 14 T cell receptor beta chains below, sequenced in a study of tumor and adjacent non-tumor tissue in lung cancer. This sample's RNA came from whole unsorted tissue. TCRbeta libraries were built with three rounds of nested PCR, modified from ARM-PCR. TCRdb reanalysed the multiplex PCR reads using MiXCR and keeps one entry per CDR3 protein. The sample lists 100,000 to 150,000 distinct CDR3 sequences, around three fifths occurring once. Material: lung tumor tissue. Receptor source: a man aged 30 to 39 with non-small cell lung cancer.

Regarding this clonotype: Possible read error: a much larger clone is one base away. The chain joins TRBV20-1 to TRBJ2-3; 9 bases are shared with TRBD2. V shed 6 bases, J shed 1 base, and the junction held 8 bases outside the gene matches. Germline CDR1 DFQATT, CDR2 SNEGSKA (reference sequence). The CDR3 runs to 15 residues. CDR3 sequence (DNA): TGCAGTGCGGCAAGACTAGCGGAACGCACAGATACGCAGTATTTT. This codes for CSAARLAERTDTQYF.

As for this clonotype: An end of the junction does not agree with germline; a read error may underlie this. The chain is built from TRBV24-1 and TRBJ2-7; tentatively, D is TRBD2 (7 bases). The CDR3 covers 18 residues. The germline V gene encodes CDR1 KGHDR and CDR2 SFDVKD. As DNA, the CDR3 is TGTGTCACCAGTGCCCCGGGACGGGGGGCGCGAGGGGCCTACGAGCAGTACTTC. Amino acid sequence: CVTSAPGRGARGAYEQYF.

Turning to this clonotype: This sequence may be a read error, since a much larger clone differs from it by one base. This chain links TRBV6-5 with TRBJ1-2; the match to TRBD1 covers 8 bases. The V segment lost 2 bases and the J segment 2 bases; nucleotides outside the gene matches: 7. CDR3 length equals 16 residues. Germline V gene lookup returns CDR1 MNHEY and CDR2 SVGAGI. This chain's CDR3 is CASSYRDRTMNYGYTF. The CDR3 bases are TGTGCCAGCAGTTACCGGGACAGGACAATGAACTATGGCTACACCTTC.

The chain joins TRBV24-1 to TRBJ2-5, with a weak D call TRBD2 (6 bases). Germline CDR1 is KGHDR and CDR2 is SFDVKD. This CDR3 contains 15 residues. V was clipped by 5 bases and J by 7 bases, with 19 bases between them. The CDR3 region is CATSAGGGARPTQYF. In nucleotides, the CDR3 is TGTGCCACCAGTGCCGGGGGTGGGGCGAGGCCGACCCAGTACTTC.

Of note for this clonotype: The missing conserved phenylalanine or tryptophan at the end of this CDR3 makes a read error likely. The chain is built from TRBV11-2 and TRBJ2-2; 8 nucleotides match TRBD1. Germline V gene lookup returns CDR1 SGHAT and CDR2 FQNNGV. The CDR3 contains 16 residues. The CDR3 sequence: CARSPRQGTNTGELFL. The CDR3 nucleotides are TGTGCCAGGAGCCCCCGACAGGGGACGAACACCGGAGAGCTGTTTCTT.

As regards this clonotype: Its ends do not fully match the called genes, so a read error is possible. The gene calls are TRBV20-1 and TRBJ2-3, with D maybe TRBD2 (5 bases). There are 16 residues in the CDR3. Germline CDR1 reads DFQATT; CDR2 reads SNEGSKA (reference sequence). DNA of the CDR3: TGCAGTGCTAGAGATTCAATTGCGTCTAGCATAGATACACAGTATTTT. It encodes CSARDSIASSIDTQYF.

This clonotype was seen more than once but under ten times. A read error is possible here, since a much larger clone lies one base away. The V and J genes are TRBV6-5 and TRBJ1-1; 9 nucleotides match TRBD1. With 7 bases clipped from V and 2 bases from J, the junction kept 5 bases outside the gene matches. CDR3 size: 14 residues. Germline CDR1 and CDR2: MNHEY and SVGAGI. The chain's CDR3 is CASTRTGVNTEAFF. The CDR3 DNA is TGTGCCAGCACCCGGACAGGGGTAAACACTGAAGCTTTCTTT.

Concerning this clonotype: A much larger clone lies a single base off, so this may be a read error. V gene TRBV20-1 combines with J gene TRBJ2-7, with D perhaps TRBD1 (6 bases). CDR1 is DFQATT and CDR2 is SNEGSKA in the germline V gene (reference sequence). The CDR3 loop spans 15 amino acids. CDR3 in amino acids: CSTRLTAPGAYEQYF. Here the CDR3 DNA reads TGCAGTACTAGATTGACAGCCCCAGGGGCCTACGAGCAGTACTTC.

The V call is TRBV7-2, the J call TRBJ2-7, with 8 bases matching TRBD1. CDR3 length: 15 amino acids. Germline V gives CDR1 SGHTA, CDR2 FQGNSA. V was clipped by 1 base and J by 1 base; unmatched bases: 3. The CDR3 DNA reads as TGTGCCAGCAGCTTAGGTGGGACAGGTTCCTACGAGCAGTACTTC. Protein: CASSLGGTGSYEQYF.

There are many counts of this clonotype. This chain uses TRBV6-5 with TRBJ2-7; TRBD2 might be the D (5 bases). The CDR3 spans 13 residues. CDR1 is MNHEY, CDR2 SVGAGI, per germline. Trimming left V 2 bases short and J 1 base short, with 6 bases between. The DNA of the CDR3 is TGTGCCAGCAGTTACCGGGGATCCTACGAGCAGTACTTC. This translates into CASSYRGSYEQYF.

Worth noting for this clonotype: A much larger clone lies a single base off, so this may be a read error. The chain uses TRBV4-1 and TRBJ2-7; D not resolved. Germline values: CDR1 MGHRA, CDR2 YSYEKL. V gave up 0 bases and J gave up 6 bases, with 9 bases separating them. The CDR3 has 13 residues. The CDR3 DNA sequence: TGCGCCAGCAGCCAAGAAGTGGTGGTCGAGCAGTACTTC. This codes for CASSQEVVVEQYF.

A word on this clonotype: Sequence at one end of the junction differs from germline and may be a read error. The V call is TRBV6-2 or TRBV6-3, the J call TRBJ2-7; D gene ambiguous. In germline, CDR1 is MNHEY, CDR2 SVGEGT. The CDR3 totals 16 residues. The CDR3 bases are TGTGCCAGCAGTTATAGTATTTGGACCAGTTCCTACGAACAGTACTTC. Amino acid sequence: CASSYSIWTSSYEQYF.

Turning to this clonotype: The conserved final phenylalanine or tryptophan is absent from the CDR3, which likely points to a read error. The J gene is TRBJ1-1, the V gene TRBV29-1, with 10 positions matching TRBD1. Germline V gene data show CDR1 as SQVTM and CDR2 as ANQGSEA. This CDR3 is 14 amino acids long. V dropped 6 bases and J dropped 6; count of bases not matched to a gene: 10. The CDR3 protein is CSVGGQGRTAEAFI. The DNA of the CDR3 is TGCAGCGTCGGGGGACAGGGGAGAACGGCTGAAGCTTTCATT.

The chain links TRBV29-1 to TRBJ1-1; 7 positions match TRBD1. CDR1 SQVTM and CDR2 ANQGSEA come from the germline V gene. The length of the CDR3 is 11 residues. As DNA, the CDR3 is TGCAACGATGGACAGGATGAAGATGCTTTCTTT. Its protein is CNDGQDEDAFF.